This TCR beta chain comes out of a study of response to subunit inactivated influenza vaccine. Concerning this clonotype itself: Its antigen is not identified.

A single record per CDR3 protein comes from TCRdb applying MiXCR to the RT-PCR reads. The profile shows about 190,000 distinct CDR3 sequences, approximately 14% of them singletons. Broader study findings: Each seasonal influenza vaccination, the authors suggested, recruits few new T cells.

The CDR3 is 12 residues long. The V gene's germline CDR1 is SEHNR and CDR2 FQNEAQ (reference sequence). V was shortened by 5 bases and J by 13 bases, with 17 bases between the two germline ends. The sample here was CD8+ T cells sorted from PBMCs, taken 5 to 6 days after vaccination. The V gene is TRBV7-9, the J gene TRBJ2-5, with D possibly TRBD2 on 6 matching bases. The source is a man aged 45 to 65 who received an inactivated influenza vaccine. The CDR3 DNA sequence: TGTGCCAGCAGCCGGACGTCGGGAGCCCCGTACTTC. This sequence encodes CASSRTSGAPYF.